The clone carrying this TCR beta chain was seen many times. Its matching antigen is unknown. The CDR3 extends 3 residues past the end of the read, so its final part is completed from the germline J gene. The record originates from a study of T cell clonality in common variable immunodeficiency. Overall study results and limits: The cause of increased CVID clonality remains unclear without subpopulation sequencing.

Donors gave roughly 5 to 8 ml heparinized peripheral whole blood. V dropped 3 bases and J dropped 5; count of bases not matched to a gene: 8. In germline, CDR1 is KGHSH, CDR2 LQKENI. The CDR3 has 15 residues. Profiling relied on immunoSEQ multiplex PCR, and the TCRdb table lists in-frame clones only, not all of them. The data show around 50,000 clones, none appearing only once, with around 2% held by the ten largest. V and J are TRBV18 and TRBJ2-5, with 8 bases that match TRBD1. The clonotype comes from a person between 18 and 75 years old in good health. Material: peripheral blood mononuclear cells. The sequenced CDR3 bases are TGTGCCAGCTCACCGGGGCAGGGGGCTGTGGAGACC. It is translated as CASSPGQGAVET. The entire CDR3 protein is CASSPGQGAVETQYF.